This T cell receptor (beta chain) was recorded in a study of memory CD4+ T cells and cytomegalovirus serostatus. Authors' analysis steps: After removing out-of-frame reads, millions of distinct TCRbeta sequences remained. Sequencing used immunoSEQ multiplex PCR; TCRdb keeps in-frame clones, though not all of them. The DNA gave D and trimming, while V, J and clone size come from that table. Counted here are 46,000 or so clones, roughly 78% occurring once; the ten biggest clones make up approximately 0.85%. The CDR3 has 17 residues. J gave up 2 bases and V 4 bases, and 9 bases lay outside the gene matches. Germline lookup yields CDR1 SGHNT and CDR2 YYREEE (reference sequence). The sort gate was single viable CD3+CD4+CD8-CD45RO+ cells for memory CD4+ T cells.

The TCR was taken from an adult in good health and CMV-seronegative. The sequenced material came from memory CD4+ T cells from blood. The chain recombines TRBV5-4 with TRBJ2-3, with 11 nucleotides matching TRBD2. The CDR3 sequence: CASSQYSGGAITDTQYF. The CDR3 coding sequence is TGTGCCAGCAGCCAATATAGCGGGGGGGCCATCACAGATACGCAGTATTTT.